This TCR beta chain came from a study of cytomegalovirus exposure and HLA in healthy donors. Overall study: There were 88 million or so unique TCRs (from HLA-typed donors) in an early data release. The study's findings and limits: Later on, an analysis found that several of the most significant clusters appeared to be linked to common viral pathogens, which included parvovirus B19.

V dropped 5 bases and J dropped 2 bases, with 9 bases sitting between them. Germline V gene lookup returns CDR1 LGHNT and CDR2 FRNRAP. The CDR3 is made up of 13 amino acids. The PCR made use of 60 Vbeta and 13 Jbeta primers. TCRdb keeps only in-frame clones here, not all; method: immunoSEQ multiplex PCR. The sample yields under 150,000 clones, around 79% seen once. As to this clone: Its target is not known.

V is TRBV12-5 and J is TRBJ1-1; D call uncertain. This receptor was identified in a female donor in good health and CMV-seronegative. The sequencing input was PBMCs. CDR3: CASGRGLNTEAFF. CDR3 bases: TGTGCTAGTGGTAGAGGTTTAAACACTGAAGCTTTCTTT.